One and the same sample provided the 11 T cell receptor beta chains below, sequenced in a study of response to subunit inactivated influenza vaccine. TCRdb recomputed calls from the RT-PCR reads with MiXCR, one row per CDR3 protein. Here the sample spans 710,000 or so distinct CDR3 sequences, around 16% being singletons. The material sequenced was PBMCs from blood, taken approximately 12 days after vaccination. These receptors all come from a man aged 50 to 60 who received an inactivated influenza vaccine.

This clonotype occurred a few times. V gene TRBV25-1 combines with J gene TRBJ2-3; TRBD1 or TRBD2 may be the D gene (5 bases each). Trimming took off 4 bases at V and 11 bases at J, with 10 bases between the two ends. Per the germline V gene, CDR1 is MGHDK and CDR2 is SYGVNS. This CDR3 comprises 11 residues. The CDR3, as DNA: TGTGCCAGCAGTGTGGGGGTAGTGCAGTATTTT. It specifies CASSVGVVQYF.

This clonotype appeared a few times. This rearrangement joins TRBV20-1 to TRBJ1-3; D might be TRBD1 (6 bases). Deletions cut 1 base from V and 0 bases from J, with 19 bases between. This CDR3 is built from 18 residues. CDR1 is DFQATT, CDR2 SNEGSKA, per germline (reference sequence). The CDR3 region has the DNA TGCAGTGCTAGAGCTAGACAGGTCGAAACCGTCTCTGGAAACACCATATATTTT. Protein product: CSARARQVETVSGNTIYF.

This clonotype was recorded a few times. The gene calls are TRBV7-9 and TRBJ2-1, with 13 bases matching TRBD2. The V segment lost 9 bases and the J segment 6 bases; nucleotides outside the gene matches: 5. CDR3 size: 14 residues. Per the germline V gene, CDR1 is SEHNR and CDR2 is FQNEAQ (reference sequence). DNA for the CDR3: TGTGCCAGTTTTTGGACTAGCGGGAGCAATGAGCAGTTCTTC. It codes for CASFWTSGSNEQFF.

This clonotype showed up just a few times. V gene TRBV5-1 combines with J gene TRBJ2-7; a possible D gene is TRBD1 (5 bases). Trimming pared 1 base from V and 2 bases from J, leaving 10 bases between. Germline assignment: CDR1 SGHRS and CDR2 YFSETQ. There are 14 residues in the CDR3. The CDR3 DNA reads as TGCGCCAGCAGCTTGCAGGGTAGCCCCTACGAGCAGTACTTC. It encodes CASSLQGSPYEQYF.

Only one count was recorded for this clonotype. The CDR3 DNA sequence: TGTGCCAGCAGCTTAGTTGAGGGCTTTGGCGCAGATACGCAGTATTTT. Translation gives CASSLVEGFGADTQYF. This chain connects TRBV7-9 to TRBJ2-3; D might be TRBD2 (5 bases). This CDR3 is 16 amino acids long. The V and J ends lost 1 base and 4 bases respectively, with 15 bases between them. In germline, CDR1 is SEHNR, CDR2 FQNEAQ (reference sequence).

This rearrangement joins TRBV2 to TRBJ1-2; D may be TRBD1 (5 bases). CDR3 length: 14 amino acids. Germline lookup yields CDR1 SNHLY and CDR2 FYNNEI. Trimming left V 1 base short and J 4 bases short, with 10 bases between. The CDR3 sequence: CASSEEGTVYGYTF. The DNA for the CDR3 is TGTGCCAGCAGTGAAGAGGGGACGGTCTATGGCTACACCTTC.

This chain connects TRBV7-8 to TRBJ2-3; D might be TRBD2 (6 bases). The CDR3 is 15 residues long. Germline V lookup: CDR1 SGHVS, CDR2 FQNEAQ. Trimming removed 3 bases at V and 3 bases at J, with 13 bases between. This chain's CDR3 is CASSFKRERTDTQYF. CDR3 DNA sequence: TGTGCCAGCAGCTTTAAACGGGAGAGGACAGATACGCAGTATTTT.

This clonotype came up a few times. The CDR3 spells CASSSTSGNYGYTF. CDR3 sequence (DNA): TGTGCCAGCAGCTCGACCTCAGGGAACTATGGCTACACCTTC. This rearrangement joins TRBV7-2 to TRBJ1-2, with D perhaps matching TRBD1 (5 bases). This CDR3 spans 14 amino acids. CDR1 is SGHTA and CDR2 is FQGNSA in the germline V gene. Between the trimmed V and J ends, which lost 4 bases and 2 bases, there was a span of 11 bases.

The rearrangement joins TRBV6-5 to TRBJ2-1; 9 nucleotides align to TRBD2. The CDR3 totals 15 residues. Germline lookup yields CDR1 MNHEY and CDR2 SVGAGI. Trimming at V came to 4 bases and at J to 7 bases, leaving 8 bases not matched to a gene. The CDR3 loop reads CASSFLSGSGNEQFF. The CDR3 DNA reads as TGTGCCAGCAGTTTCCTTAGCGGGAGTGGGAATGAGCAGTTCTTC.

This rearrangement joins TRBV4-3 to TRBJ1-1; D not certain. The V end lost 1 base, the J end lost 3 bases, and 9 bases lay between the germline ends. The CDR3 totals 14 residues. Germline CDR1 and CDR2: LGHNA and YSLEER. CDR3 nucleotides: TGCGCCAGCAGCCAAGTAACTACGGACACTGAAGCTTTCTTT. This encodes CASSQVTTDTEAFF.

The chain has TRBV4-3 and TRBJ1-2; 8 bases match TRBD1. This CDR3 is 16 amino acids long. Germline CDR1 reads LGHNA; CDR2 reads YSLEER. Trimming at V came to 1 base and at J to 2 bases, leaving 6 bases not matched to a gene. CDR3 bases: TGCGCCAGCAGCCAAGCCGGACAGGGAGAAAACTATGGCTACACCTTC. It codes for CASSQAGQGENYGYTF.